This T cell receptor (beta chain) was identified during a study of a mutant IDH1 vaccine in newly diagnosed glioma. At the level of the study: Therapy received beforehand was radiotherapy, temozolomide, or both, with most patients given both. In the visit schedule, V12 fell in week 35, while V13 fell in week 47. Study-level points and caveats: Pseudoprogression looked unconnected to shifts in top peripheral T cell clonotypes.

In the case of this clone: Its specificity is unknown.

Time point described: week 35, safety follow-up. A 20-mer mutant IDH1 peptide at 300 ug was injected subcutaneously with topical imiquimod. The patients were given eight vaccinations, one each in weeks 1, 3, 5, 7, 11, 15, 19 and 23. V was clipped by 5 bases and J by 4 bases; unmatched bases: 11. This CDR3 contains 16 residues. Germline loops: CDR1 SGHAT, CDR2 FQNNGV. The table came from immunoSEQ multiplex PCR; TCRdb's copy has only in-frame clones and leaves some out. The sample holds about 32,000 clones, 78% seen once. The material sequenced was PBMCs, taken from a glioma patient whose treatment included an IDH1 peptide vaccine. The chain recombines TRBV11-2 with TRBJ1-1; 9 bases match TRBD1. This TCR derives from a middle-aged woman with glioma. CDR3 in amino acids: CASSLTGTGLITEAFF. The CDR3, as DNA: TGTGCCAGCAGCCTAACCGGGACAGGGTTGATCACTGAAGCTTTCTTT.